These 9 T cell receptor beta chains originate from one sample sequenced in a study of spatial heterogeneity in lung cancer. The time point denotes: blood at routine non-recurrence follow-up after resection. TCRdb re-called the 5' RACE reads with MiXCR, one entry per CDR3 protein. This table has about 16,000 distinct CDR3 sequences, approximately 6.8% appearing once. The specimen was PBMCs, collected at follow-up. The source of these receptors is a male donor with early-stage non-small cell lung cancer.

This clonotype was seen many times. The chain is built from TRBV5-6 and TRBJ2-7, with TRBD1 identical over 9 bases. V lost 3 bases and J lost 6; bases outside the gene matches: 4. The CDR3 contains 13 residues. Germline V lookup: CDR1 SGHDT, CDR2 YYEEEE. CDR3 DNA sequence: TGTGCCAGCAGCTGGGACAGGGCCTCCGAGCAGTACTTC. Protein sequence: CASSWDRASEQYF. Filled out from reference TRBV5-6 and TRBJ2-7, the complete variable domain reads DAGVTQSPTHLIKTRGQQVTLRCSPKSGHDTVSWYQQALGQGPQFIFQYYEEEERQRGNFPDRFSGHQFPNYSSELNVNALLLGDSALYLCASSWDRASEQYFGPGTRLTVT.

This clonotype was seen many times. The chain carries TRBV7-2 and TRBJ2-1; D not resolved. The CDR3 is made up of 14 amino acids. Germline CDR1 is SGHTA and CDR2 is FQGNSA. Trimming cost V 5 bases and J 9 bases, with 17 bases left between them. CDR3 nucleotide sequence: TGTGCCAGCAGCCCACACGAACTCCTCGGTGAGCAGTTCTTC. Translated: CASSPHELLGEQFF. Full variable domain (rest looked up from reference TRBV7-2 and TRBJ2-1): GAGVSQSPSNKVTEKGKDVELRCDPISGHTALYWYRQSLGQGLEFLIYFQGNSAPDKSGLPSDRFSAERTGGSVSTLTIQRTQQEDSAVYLCASSPHELLGEQFFGPGTRLTVL.

At least ten counts were recorded for this clonotype. The rearrangement uses TRBV6-2 or TRBV6-3 and TRBJ2-4; D possibly corresponds to TRBD2 (7 bases). Between the trimmed V and J ends, which lost 4 bases and 5 bases, there was a span of 21 bases. The CDR3 is 17 amino acids. Germline V gene sequence: CDR1 MNHEY, CDR2 SVGEGT. The CDR3 here is CASSWGGRIPNQNIQYF. Here the CDR3 DNA reads TGTGCCAGCAGTTGGGGGGGCCGAATTCCAAATCAAAACATTCAGTACTTC.

At least ten counts were recorded for this clonotype. The chain employs TRBV28 and TRBJ2-1, with 10 positions matching TRBD2. The ends lost 2 bases at V and 8 bases at J; junction bases unmatched: 6. Germline V gives CDR1 MDHEN, CDR2 SYDVKM. The CDR3 is 15 amino acids. CDR3 region: CASSLQLAGTDEQFF. The CDR3 bases are TGTGCCAGCAGTTTACAACTAGCGGGGACGGATGAGCAGTTCTTC.

This clonotype was counted ten times or more. The chain employs TRBV27 and TRBJ2-1; tentative D call: TRBD1 (5 bases). Deletions cut 2 bases from V and 6 bases from J, with 14 bases between. Germline loops: CDR1 MNHEY, CDR2 SMNVEV (reference sequence). The CDR3 totals 15 residues. CDR3 sequence (DNA): TGTGCCAGCAGTTTAGACAGCGTGCCGATCAATGAGCAGTTCTTC. Translated, it gives CASSLDSVPINEQFF.

The table lists this clonotype with many counts. The rearrangement links TRBV28 to TRBJ2-7, with 9 bases lining up with TRBD1. Trimming removed 11 bases from V and 5 bases from J; junction bases left unmatched: 13. The CDR3 runs to 14 residues. Per the germline V gene, CDR1 is MDHEN and CDR2 is SYDVKM. The CDR3 DNA reads as TGTGCCTCCAGGGCGGGACAGGGAGGGAACGAGCAGTACTTC. Its translation: CASRAGQGGNEQYF.

This clonotype was recorded at least ten times. The chain combines TRBV20-1 with TRBJ1-1, with a weak D call TRBD1 (6 bases). V was clipped by 1 base and J by 4 bases, with 16 bases between them. The germline V gene has CDR1 DFQATT and CDR2 SNEGSKA (reference sequence). The CDR3 consists of 15 residues. CDR3 region: CSARVVGGRGTEAFF. The CDR3 coding sequence is TGCAGTGCTAGAGTAGTCGGGGGGCGGGGCACTGAAGCTTTCTTT.

This clonotype was observed at least ten times. This rearrangement joins TRBV13 to TRBJ2-1; D gene ambiguous. In germline, CDR1 is PRHDT, CDR2 FYEKMQ (reference sequence). The ends were cut back, 3 bases at V and 5 bases at J, with 8 bases in the middle. The CDR3 runs to 13 residues. CDR3 nucleotides: TGTGCCAGCAGCTTGAGACCAGACAATGAGCAGTTCTTC. Translating it yields CASSLRPDNEQFF.

Ten or more counts support this clonotype. The chain couples TRBV6-6 to TRBJ2-3; D perhaps matches TRBD2 (6 bases). CDR3 length equals 13 residues. CDR1 MNHNY and CDR2 SVGAGI come from the germline V gene (reference sequence). Trimming left V 7 bases short and J 2 bases short, with 10 bases between. CDR3 nucleotide sequence: TGTGCCAGCACGAGGGACTTCACAGATACGCAGTATTTT. Its protein product is CASTRDFTDTQYF.